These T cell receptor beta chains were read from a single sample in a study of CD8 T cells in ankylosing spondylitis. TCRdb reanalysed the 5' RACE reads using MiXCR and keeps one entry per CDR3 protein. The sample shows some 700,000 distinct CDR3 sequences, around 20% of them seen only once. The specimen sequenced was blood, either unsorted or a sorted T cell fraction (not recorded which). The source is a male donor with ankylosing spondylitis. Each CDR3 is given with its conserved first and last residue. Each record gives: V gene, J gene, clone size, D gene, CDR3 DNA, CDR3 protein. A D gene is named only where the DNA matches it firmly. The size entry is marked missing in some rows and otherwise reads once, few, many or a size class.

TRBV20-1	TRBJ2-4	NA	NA	TGCAGTGCTAGCGCGATGGACACCGCCAAAAACATTCAGTACTTC	CSASAMDTAKNIQYF
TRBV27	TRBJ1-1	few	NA	TGTGCCAGCAGTCCGTCGCAGGGATCCACTGAAGCTTTCTTT	CASSPSQGSTEAFF
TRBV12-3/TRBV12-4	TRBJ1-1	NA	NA	TGTGCCAGCAGTCCCTTTGGGGGACTGAACACTGAAGCTTTCTTT	CASSPFGGLNTEAFF
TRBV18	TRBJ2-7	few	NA	TGTGCCAGCTCACTACAAGGGGCAGGGTTCTCCTACGAGCAGTACTTC	CASSLQGAGFSYEQYF
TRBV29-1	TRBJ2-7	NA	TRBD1	TGCAGCGTTAACGCCGGGACAGGGAACGAGCAGTACTTC	CSVNAGTGNEQYF
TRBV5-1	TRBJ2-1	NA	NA	TGCGCCAGCAGCTTGTATGGACAGCCAAATGAGCAGTTCTTC	CASSLYGQPNEQFF
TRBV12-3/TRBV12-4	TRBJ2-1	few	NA	TGTGCCAGCAGGTCGACAGGACCCTCCTACAATGAGCAGTTCTTC	CASRSTGPSYNEQFF
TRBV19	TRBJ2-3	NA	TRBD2	TGTGCCAGTAGTATAAGCGGTGCGGGAGGGCCGAAGACAGATACGCAGTATTTT	CASSISGAGGPKTDTQYF
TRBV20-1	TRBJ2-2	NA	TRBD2	TGCAGTGCTAGGACTAGCGGGGGTCGAACCGGGGAGCTGTTTTTT	CSARTSGGRTGELFF
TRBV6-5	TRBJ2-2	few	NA	TGTGCCAGCAGTTACTGGAGGGGTGACGGGGAGCTGTTTTTT	CASSYWRGDGELFF
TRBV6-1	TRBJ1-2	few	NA	TGTGCCAGCACTCAGGGGTCCGGGGGCCAGGGCTACACCTTC	CASTQGSGGQGYTF
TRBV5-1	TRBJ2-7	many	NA	TGCGCCAGCAGCTTTTACAGGCAGGAAGAGCAGTACTTC	CASSFYRQEEQYF
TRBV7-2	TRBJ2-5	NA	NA	TGTGCCAGCAGCTTAGTATACAGCCAAGAGACCCAGTACTTC	CASSLVYSQETQYF
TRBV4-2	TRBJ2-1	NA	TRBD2	TGTGCCAGCAGCCAAGGCGGACTAGCGGAGGTGTTGGACTACAATGAGCAGTTCTTC	CASSQGGLAEVLDYNEQFF
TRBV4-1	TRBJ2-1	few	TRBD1	TGCGCCAGCAGCCAAGTAGACAGGGGAGGCTACAATGAGCAGTTCTTC	CASSQVDRGGYNEQFF
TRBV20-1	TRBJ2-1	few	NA	TGCAGTGCTAGAGATCCGGACTACTACAATGAGCAGTTCTTC	CSARDPDYYNEQFF
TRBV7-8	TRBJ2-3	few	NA	TGTGCCAGCAGCCCCTACGGCACAGATACGCAGTATTTT	CASSPYGTDTQYF
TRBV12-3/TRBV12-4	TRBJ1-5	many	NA	TGTGCCAGCAACTCGATGGGGCATGGGCAGCCCCAGCATTTT	CASNSMGHGQPQHF
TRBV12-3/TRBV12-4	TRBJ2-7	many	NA	TGTGCCAGCAGTTTTCAGGGGGGCCCCTACGAGCAGTACTTC	CASSFQGGPYEQYF
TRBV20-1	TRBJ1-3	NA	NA	TGCAGTGCTAGGGGGGGAAACACCATATATTTT	CSARGGNTIYF
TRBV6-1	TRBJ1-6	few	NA	TGTGCCAGCAGTAGCGGACAGATTTCACCCCTCCACTTT	CASSSGQISPLHF
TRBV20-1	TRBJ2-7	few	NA	TGCAGTGCTGGAGACAACTACGAGCAGTACTTC	CSAGDNYEQYF
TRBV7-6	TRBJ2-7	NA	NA	TGTGCCAGCAGCCCTACCCCTGGGTTGGGGGGCTCCTACGAGCAGTACTTC	CASSPTPGLGGSYEQYF